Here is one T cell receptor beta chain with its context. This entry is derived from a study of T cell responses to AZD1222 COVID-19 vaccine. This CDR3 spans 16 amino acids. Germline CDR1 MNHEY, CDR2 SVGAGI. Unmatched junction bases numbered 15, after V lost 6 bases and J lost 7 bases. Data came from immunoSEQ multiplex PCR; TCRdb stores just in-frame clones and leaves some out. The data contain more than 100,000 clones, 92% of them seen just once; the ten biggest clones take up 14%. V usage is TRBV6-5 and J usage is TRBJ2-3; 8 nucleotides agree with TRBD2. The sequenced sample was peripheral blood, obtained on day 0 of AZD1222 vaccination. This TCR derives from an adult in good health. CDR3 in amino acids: CASSYDPRLASNTQYF. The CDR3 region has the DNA TGTGCCAGCAGCTACGACCCACGACTAGCGTCAAATACGCAGTATTTT.